The 6 T cell receptor beta chains presented below share a single source sample, sequenced in a study of cytomegalovirus exposure and HLA in healthy donors. The method was immunoSEQ multiplex PCR; TCRdb's version includes in-frame clones alone and lacks a portion of them. The sample includes approximately 260,000 clones, around 86% of them seen just once. The material sequenced was PBMCs. All receptors come from a woman between 18 and 29 years old in good health and CMV-seronegative.

This chain links TRBV29-1 with TRBJ2-1; 9 bases are a match to TRBD1. This CDR3 spans 16 amino acids. The V gene's germline CDR1 is SQVTM and CDR2 ANQGSEA. V trimming: 3 bases; J trimming: 2 bases; junction bases outside the gene matches: 8. CDR3 coding DNA: TGCAGCGTTGACAGTCACGGGACAGGGCCCTACAATGAGCAGTTCTTC. Amino acids: CSVDSHGTGPYNEQFF.

This clone has only one observation. This sequence joins TRBV9 and TRBJ2-1, with 10 positions matching TRBD1. This CDR3 comprises 15 residues. Germline V gene data show CDR1 as SGDLS and CDR2 as YYNGEE. Germline trimming cut 3 bases from V and 9 bases from J; bases unmatched to any gene: 9. The CDR3 nucleotides read TGTGCCAGCAGCGGCTGGGACAGGGGAAGCGGTGAGCAGTTCTTC. Amino acids: CASSGWDRGSGEQFF.

The chain uses TRBV7-2 and TRBJ1-1; 11 bases map to TRBD1. This CDR3 is built from 14 residues. The trim removed 7 bases at V and 5 bases at J, leaving 6 bases unmatched. Germline lookup yields CDR1 SGHTA and CDR2 FQGNSA. The DNA for the CDR3 is TGTGCCAGCAACTCTCGGGACAGGGGGACTGAAGCTTTCTTT. This codes for CASNSRDRGTEAFF.

This clone was picked up a small number of times. The V gene is TRBV4-2, the J gene TRBJ2-7, with 8 bases matching TRBD1. V shed 0 bases and J 2 bases; nucleotides not matched to a gene: 9. CDR1 is LGHNA, CDR2 YNFKEQ, per germline. This CDR3 comprises 17 residues. This CDR3 is CASSQDFRTGWPYEQYF. DNA of the CDR3: TGTGCCAGCAGCCAAGATTTCAGGACAGGGTGGCCCTACGAGCAGTACTTC.

The chain uses TRBV5-1 and TRBJ1-5; D unresolved. V lost 2 bases and J lost 1, with 10 bases in between. Germline CDR1 SGHRS, CDR2 YFSETQ. The CDR3 covers 15 residues. This CDR3 reads CASSFLSGSNQPQHF. The DNA of the CDR3 is TGCGCCAGCAGCTTCCTTTCCGGGAGCAATCAGCCCCAGCATTTT.

The genes are TRBV9 and TRBJ1-2; possibly TRBD1 for D (5 bases). There are 15 residues in the CDR3. The V end was cut by 3 bases, the J end by 8 bases, with 20 bases between. CDR1 is SGDLS, CDR2 YYNGEE, per germline. The CDR3 protein is CASSAGGGAARGYTF. CDR3 DNA: TGTGCCAGCAGCGCGGGGGGGGGAGCAGCGCGCGGCTACACCTTC.